This T cell receptor beta chain was sequenced for a study of T-cell memory formation after mild COVID-19. Study overall: Largely, TCR clusters stayed within a single donor.

The 5'RACE method, run with constant-segment primers, produced TCR alpha and TCR beta cDNA libraries (carrying sample barcodes and UMIs). From the 5' RACE reads, TCRdb called clonotypes with MiXCR, one entry per CDR3 protein. The sample yields roughly 200,000 distinct CDR3 sequences, around 15% seen once. The CDR3 consists of 15 residues. After removal of 0 bases from V and 4 bases from J, the junction contained 4 bases not matched to a gene. This sequence originates from an adult woman who had mild COVID-19 (a few samples of this study predate the infection). Cell type and time point are not known. The rearrangement links TRBV12-3 or TRBV12-4 to TRBJ2-5; 8 nucleotides match TRBD2. The material sequenced was PBMCs or a T cell subset sorted from them (not recorded which). Here the CDR3 DNA reads TGTGCCAGCAGTTTAGCGGGGACTAGAGGAGAGACCCAGTACTTC. Translation: CASSLAGTRGETQYF.